Below, 8 T cell receptor beta chains from the same sample are listed, as sequenced in a study of spatial heterogeneity in lung cancer. TCRdb ran MiXCR on the 5' RACE reads and lists one entry per CDR3 protein. Here the sample spans about 15,000 distinct CDR3 sequences, around 8% being singletons. Regarding time point: sample taken at primary tumor resection. Extraction of whole RNA from tumor, nontumor lung or frozen PBMC preceded unsorted sequencing. Here the sequenced sample was PBMCs, taken at surgery. These receptors were taken from a female donor with early-stage non-small cell lung cancer.

This clonotype has more than one count but fewer than ten. The chain uses TRBV12-3 or TRBV12-4 and TRBJ2-3; 10 bases fit TRBD1. The CDR3 extends over 17 amino acids. With 5 bases clipped from V and 2 bases from J, the junction kept 10 bases outside the gene matches. The CDR3 reads CASSPGTGVVLTDTQYF. CDR3 coding DNA: TGTGCCAGCAGTCCGGGGACAGGGGTCGTACTCACAGATACGCAGTATTTT.

In this sample, this clonotype turned up many times. V and J are TRBV18 and TRBJ2-1, with D tentatively TRBD2 (6 bases). CDR1 KGHSH and CDR2 LQKENI come from the germline V gene. The CDR3 has 17 amino acids. Between the trimmed V and J ends, which lost 3 bases and 7 bases, there was a span of 22 bases. Here the CDR3 DNA reads TGTGCCAGCTCACCGAGACTAGGCGGAGGGGTGGGGAATGAGCAGTTCTTC. This codes for CASSPRLGGGVGNEQFF.

This clonotype was observed many times. This sequence joins TRBV5-1 and TRBJ1-1; D is unclear. The CDR3 consists of 14 residues. The ends were cut back, 1 base at V and 1 base at J, with 8 bases in the middle. Germline CDR1 and CDR2: SGHRS and YFSETQ. The CDR3 coding sequence is TGCGCCAGCAGCTTGTTAGCCACGAACACTGAAGCTTTCTTT. As protein: CASSLLATNTEAFF.

The V gene is TRBV29-1, the J gene TRBJ2-7; D perhaps matches TRBD1 (5 bases). CDR3 length: 12 residues. Germline assignment: CDR1 SQVTM and CDR2 ANQGSEA. V gave up 5 bases and J gave up 7 bases, with 15 bases separating them. CDR3 bases: TGCAGCGTTTACAGCCAGGGCGGTGAGCAGTACTTC. Translated: CSVYSQGGEQYF.

This clonotype was seen repeatedly, ten times or more. This chain connects TRBV12-3 or TRBV12-4 to TRBJ2-7; 8 bases match TRBD2. V shed 1 base, J shed 9 bases, and the junction held 8 bases outside the gene matches. This CDR3 contains 14 residues. Here the CDR3 reads CASSLGGGRTTQYF. The CDR3 DNA is TGTGCCAGCAGTTTAGGAGGCGGGAGGACGACGCAGTACTTC.

This clonotype has at least ten counts. This sequence joins TRBV18 and TRBJ2-3, with 7 positions matching TRBD1. V shed 8 bases and J 4 bases; nucleotides not matched to a gene: 3. The CDR3 is 12 residues long. Germline values: CDR1 KGHSH, CDR2 LQKENI. CDR3 sequence: CASRTGSDTQYF. For the CDR3, the DNA is TGTGCCAGCCGGACAGGCTCAGATACGCAGTATTTT.

The genes are TRBV7-9 and TRBJ2-3; 9 bases map to TRBD2. The CDR3 is 14 residues long. V lost 4 bases, J lost 3 bases, and 2 bases stayed unmatched. Germline V gives CDR1 SEHNR, CDR2 FQNEAQ (reference sequence). The DNA for the CDR3 is TGTGCCAGCAGCTCGGGACTAGCTACAGATACGCAGTATTTT. This gives the protein CASSSGLATDTQYF.

The chain recombines TRBV19 with TRBJ2-7, with D possibly matching TRBD2 (5 bases). Trimming removed 4 bases at V and 0 bases at J, with 10 bases between. The CDR3 length is 14 residues. CDR1 is LNHDA and CDR2 is SQIVND in the germline V gene (reference sequence). The CDR3, as DNA: TGTGCCAGTAGTACCCGGGATCGCTCCTACGAGCAGTACTTC. This translates into CASSTRDRSYEQYF.